Here is one T cell receptor beta chain with its context. It has no known antigen specificity. Qualities for individual bases were not recorded, and no much larger clone is one base off. The method was the immunoSEQ multiplex PCR assay. Drawn from immuneACCESS, this table holds only the in-frame rearrangements with V and J called that TCRdb kept. Clones are partly lost; checked studies trace under half to an unresolved V gene and leave the rest unexplained. Within this sample are about 3,500 clones, with 94% of them counted one time only. The ten largest clonotypes hold approximately 3% of the sample. This sample was included in a study of chemoradiotherapy in HPV16-positive cancers (dated 2022 in TCRdb). Regarding the complete study: Candidate HPV-specific T-cell clones and common TCR motifs were defined through functional T-cell assays on cells from two HPV16-positive patients. The study set out to ask whether T-cell immunity against the HPV oncoproteins E6 and E7 changes over the course of chemoradiotherapy and whether that immunity affects survival. TCR repertoires from roughly 93 patients with HPV-related cancers were then used to track the candidate HPV-specific TCRs and motifs.

The full study reports these points: The functional definition of HPV-specific T cells came from only a couple of HPV16-positive patients, and the survival association was reported for HPV16-positive patients. Expansion of candidate HPV-specific clones and E7-related TCR motifs was observed in the tumor microenvironment during treatment, whereas no such expansion was observed for non-HPV-specific T cells. Among HPV16-positive patients, expansion of HPV-responsive T cells during chemoradiotherapy was associated with better recurrence-free survival.

The CDR3 contains 14 residues, cysteine and phenylalanine counted. Of all the DNA, just the CDR3 is kept, 42 bases in frame from base 1. V is clipped by 4 bases and J by 9 bases, and the sequence between their germline boundaries is 18 bases long. CDR1 and CDR2 were assigned from the germline V gene as MDHEN and SYDVKM. Repertoires were sampled repeatedly over the course of chemoradiotherapy so that clonal expansion in the tumor microenvironment could be followed. This specimen was collected from a patient who underwent chemoradiotherapy. The TCR sequence derives from a human donor with HPV-associated anogenital cancer. This chain is built from TRBV28 and TRBJ1-1; TRBD1 is perhaps the D gene, given 6 matching bases. Here the CDR3 is given as CASSSFGPQGKAFF. The nucleotide sequence reads TGTGCCAGCAGTTCATTCGGACCTCAGGGGAAAGCTTTCTTT. The CDR3 plus the reference TRBV28 and TRBJ1-1 genes for the other parts give the full variable domain: DVKVTQSSRYLVKRTGEKVFLECVQDMDHENMFWYRQDPGLGLRLIYFSYDVKMKEKGDIPEGYSVSREKKERFSLILESASTNQTSMYLCASSSFGPQGKAFFGQGTRLTVV.